This T cell receptor (beta chain) was sequenced for a study of OX40 agonist ivuxolimab in advanced cancers. CDR1 and CDR2 from the germline V gene are SGHAT and FQNNGV. The ends were cut back, 4 bases at V and 4 bases at J, with 18 bases in the middle. The length of the CDR3 is 16 residues. The method was immunoSEQ multiplex PCR; TCRdb's version includes in-frame clones alone and lacks a portion of them. Of tens of thousands of clones listed, around 94% are singletons. Study-level results: Compared with CD4+, CD8+ T cells on average had more expanded clones.

This clone showed up just once. What it recognizes is unknown. This chain uses TRBV11-2 with TRBJ2-3, with D hard to call. Sequencing used CD4+ or CD8+ T cells sorted from blood, obtained in a trial of the OX40 agonist ivuxolimab. The TCR sequence derives from an adult with an advanced solid tumor such as melanoma, head and neck, liver or kidney cancer. CDR3 sequence: CASSSFTGALADTQYF. The CDR3 nucleotides read TGTGCCAGCAGCTCGTTCACTGGAGCGCTGGCAGATACGCAGTATTTT.